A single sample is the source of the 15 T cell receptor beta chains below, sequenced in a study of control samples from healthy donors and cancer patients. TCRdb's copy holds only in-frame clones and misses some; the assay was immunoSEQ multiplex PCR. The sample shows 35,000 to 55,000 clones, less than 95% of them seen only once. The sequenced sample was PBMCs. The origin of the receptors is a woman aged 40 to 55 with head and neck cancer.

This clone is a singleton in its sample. Written as DNA, the CDR3 is TGTGCCAGCTCACCAGCGGGACAGCTCAATCAGCCCCAGCATTTT. Encoded protein: CASSPAGQLNQPQHF. The J gene is TRBJ1-5, the V gene TRBV18; TRBD1 agrees at 7 bases. The V gene's germline CDR1 is KGHSH and CDR2 LQKENI. J gave up 3 bases and V 2 bases, and 4 bases lay outside the gene matches. The CDR3 is 15 residues long.

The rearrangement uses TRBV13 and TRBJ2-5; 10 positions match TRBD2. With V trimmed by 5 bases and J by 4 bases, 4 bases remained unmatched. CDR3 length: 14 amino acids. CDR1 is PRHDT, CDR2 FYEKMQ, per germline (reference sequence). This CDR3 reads CASSQGLATETQYF. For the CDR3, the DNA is TGTGCCAGCAGCCAGGGACTAGCGACAGAGACCCAGTACTTC.

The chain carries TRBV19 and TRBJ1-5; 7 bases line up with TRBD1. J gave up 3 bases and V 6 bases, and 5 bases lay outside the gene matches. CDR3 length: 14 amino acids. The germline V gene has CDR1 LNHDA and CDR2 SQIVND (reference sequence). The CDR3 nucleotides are TGTGCCAGTAGGAGGGACAGCTTCAATCAGCCCCAGCATTTT. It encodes CASRRDSFNQPQHF. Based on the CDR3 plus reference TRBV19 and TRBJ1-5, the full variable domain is DGGITQSPKYLFRKEGQNVTLSCEQNLNHDAMYWYRQDPGQGLRLIYYSQIVNDFQKGDIAEGYSVSREKKESFPLTVTSAQKNPTAFYLCASRRDSFNQPQHFGDGTRLSIL.

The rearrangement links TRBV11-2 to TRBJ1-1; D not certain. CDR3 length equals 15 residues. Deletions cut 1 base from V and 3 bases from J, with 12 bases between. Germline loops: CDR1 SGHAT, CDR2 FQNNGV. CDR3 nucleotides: TGTGCCAGCAGCTTAGCGGCAACTCAGGACACTGAAGCTTTCTTT. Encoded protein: CASSLAATQDTEAFF.

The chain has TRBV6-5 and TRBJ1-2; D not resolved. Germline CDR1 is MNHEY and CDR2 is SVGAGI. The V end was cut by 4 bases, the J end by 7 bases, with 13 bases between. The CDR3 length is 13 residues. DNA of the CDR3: TGTGCCAGCAGTTCTCCTAGGGCGGGTGGCTACACCTTC. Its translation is CASSSPRAGGYTF.

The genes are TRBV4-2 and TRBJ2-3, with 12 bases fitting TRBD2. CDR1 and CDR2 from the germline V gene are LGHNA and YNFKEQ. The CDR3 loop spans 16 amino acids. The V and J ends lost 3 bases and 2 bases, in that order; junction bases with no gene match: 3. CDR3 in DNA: TGTGCCAGCAGCCAGACTAGCGGGAGCCTCACAGATACGCAGTATTTT. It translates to CASSQTSGSLTDTQYF.

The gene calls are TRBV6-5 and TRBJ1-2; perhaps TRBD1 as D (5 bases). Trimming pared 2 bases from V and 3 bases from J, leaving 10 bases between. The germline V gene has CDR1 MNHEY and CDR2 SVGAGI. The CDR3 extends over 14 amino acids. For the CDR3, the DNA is TGTGCCAGCAGTTACAGGGGATGGGACTATGGCTACACCTTC. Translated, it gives CASSYRGWDYGYTF.

Here the CDR3 DNA reads TGTGCCAGCAGCTTAGATACGCAGTATTTT. Translation: CASSLDTQYF. The chain is built from TRBV11-2 and TRBJ2-3; D is undetermined. Germline V gene lookup returns CDR1 SGHAT and CDR2 FQNNGV. V was pared by 0 bases and J by 8 bases, with 0 bases between. There are 10 residues in the CDR3.

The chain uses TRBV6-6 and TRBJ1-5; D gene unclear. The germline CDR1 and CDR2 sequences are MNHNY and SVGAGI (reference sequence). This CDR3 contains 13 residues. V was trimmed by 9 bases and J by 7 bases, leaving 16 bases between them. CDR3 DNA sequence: TGTGCCAGTTCCTTGGGCGGAGGACAGCCCCAGCATTTT. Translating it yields CASSLGGGQPQHF.

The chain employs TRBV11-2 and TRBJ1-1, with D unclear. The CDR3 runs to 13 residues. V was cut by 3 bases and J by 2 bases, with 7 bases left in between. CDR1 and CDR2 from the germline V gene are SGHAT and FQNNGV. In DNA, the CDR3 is TGTGCCAGCAGCTTTAGTCGAAACACTGAAGCTTTCTTT. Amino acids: CASSFSRNTEAFF.

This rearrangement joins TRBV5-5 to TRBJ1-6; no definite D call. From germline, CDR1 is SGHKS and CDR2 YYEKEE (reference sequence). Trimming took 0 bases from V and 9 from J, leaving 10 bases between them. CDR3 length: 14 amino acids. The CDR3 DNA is TGTGCCAGCAGCTTGGTAGCAGTTGGTTCACCCCTCCACTTT. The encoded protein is CASSLVAVGSPLHF.

CDR3 in DNA: TGTGCCAGTAGTATTACAGGTCAAGAGACCCAGTACTTC. It encodes CASSITGQETQYF. V and J are TRBV19 and TRBJ2-5, with a tentative D call TRBD1 (5 bases). The V end lost 3 bases, the J end lost 2 bases, and 7 bases lay between the germline ends. CDR3 length: 13 amino acids. The germline V gene has CDR1 LNHDA and CDR2 SQIVND (reference sequence).

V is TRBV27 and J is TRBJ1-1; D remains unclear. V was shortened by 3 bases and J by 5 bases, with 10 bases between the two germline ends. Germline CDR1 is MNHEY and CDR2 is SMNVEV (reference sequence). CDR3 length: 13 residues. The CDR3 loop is CASSLPKGTEAFF. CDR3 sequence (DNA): TGTGCCAGCAGTTTGCCGAAAGGAACTGAAGCTTTCTTT.

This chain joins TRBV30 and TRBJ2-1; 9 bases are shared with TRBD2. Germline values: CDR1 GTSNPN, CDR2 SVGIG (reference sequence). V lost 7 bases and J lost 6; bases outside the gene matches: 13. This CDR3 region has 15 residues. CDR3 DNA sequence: TGTGCCTCCCTCGCGGGCCTAGCGGGGCTCAATGAGCAGTTCTTC. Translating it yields CASLAGLAGLNEQFF. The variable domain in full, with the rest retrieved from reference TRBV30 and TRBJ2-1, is SQTIHQWPATLVQPVGSPLSLECTVEGTSNPNLYWYRQAAGRGLQLLFYSVGIGQISSEVPQNLSASRPQDRQFILSSKKLLLSDSGFYLCASLAGLAGLNEQFFGPGTRLTVL.

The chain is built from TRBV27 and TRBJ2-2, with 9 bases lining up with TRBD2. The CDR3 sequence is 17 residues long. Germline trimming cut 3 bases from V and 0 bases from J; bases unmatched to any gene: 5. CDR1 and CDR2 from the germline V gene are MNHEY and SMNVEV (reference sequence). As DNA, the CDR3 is TGTGCCAGCAGTTTCCGACTAGCGGCTTCGAACACCGGGGAGCTGTTTTTT. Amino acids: CASSFRLAASNTGELFF.